Presented here are 5 T cell receptor beta chains from one specimen sequenced in a study of T cell clonotyping in hematopoietic cell transplantation. The time point is: recipient sample about 28 days before transplant, after cytoreduction. The data were produced by immunoSEQ multiplex PCR, yet TCRdb's version contains in-frame clones alone and is incomplete. The sample includes roughly 50,000 clones, 86% of them seen just once. The sequences come from peripheral blood mononuclear cells, collected before stem cell transplant. These TCRs come from a man in his sixties with biphenotypic leukemia. Some clones in this sample may be carry-over from other donors' samples.

The chain links TRBV28 to TRBJ2-3, with 8 bases lining up with TRBD1. Germline CDR1 reads MDHEN; CDR2 reads SYDVKM. This CDR3 contains 15 residues. The trim removed 5 bases at V and 3 bases at J, leaving 7 bases unmatched. The CDR3 DNA reads TGTGCCAGCAGTCCGACAGGGGATAGAACAGATACGCAGTATTTT. Translation gives CASSPTGDRTDTQYF.

The CDR3 bases are TGTGCCAGCAGCGACCCCCCAGGGGGGCGCGAGCAGTACTTC. Translation: CASSDPPGGREQYF. The V and J genes are TRBV28 and TRBJ2-7; TRBD1 might be the D (7 bases). CDR1 is MDHEN, CDR2 SYDVKM, per germline. This CDR3 is 14 amino acids long. Trimming pared 6 bases from V and 6 bases from J, leaving 18 bases between.

V is TRBV19 and J is TRBJ1-5; D remains ambiguous. The CDR3 consists of 15 residues. V lost 4 bases and J lost 4, with 14 bases in between. Germline loops: CDR1 LNHDA, CDR2 SQIVND (reference sequence). The CDR3 is CASSTPGVSNQPQHF. The CDR3 DNA reads as TGTGCCAGTAGTACCCCCGGGGTTTCGAATCAGCCCCAGCATTTT.

The CDR3 sequence is CASTAWDGELFF. The CDR3 DNA reads as TGTGCCAGTACCGCTTGGGACGGGGAGCTGTTTTTT. The chain joins TRBV19 to TRBJ2-2; D remains unclear. In germline, CDR1 is LNHDA, CDR2 SQIVND (reference sequence). This CDR3 contains 12 residues. V was cut by 7 bases and J by 7 bases, with 10 bases left in between.

The rearrangement uses TRBV7-2 and TRBJ1-1; D is undetermined. Germline CDR1 reads SGHTA; CDR2 reads FQGNSA. The CDR3 contains 13 residues. Trimming left V 2 bases short and J 1 base short, with 5 bases between. The CDR3 sequence is CASSLRRNTEAFF. Written as DNA, the CDR3 is TGTGCCAGCAGCTTACGGAGGAACACTGAAGCTTTCTTT. Full variable domain (rest looked up from reference TRBV7-2 and TRBJ1-1): GAGVSQSPSNKVTEKGKDVELRCDPISGHTALYWYRQSLGQGLEFLIYFQGNSAPDKSGLPSDRFSAERTGGSVSTLTIQRTQQEDSAVYLCASSLRRNTEAFFGQGTRLTVV.